The 27 T cell receptor beta chains below come from one sample, sequenced in a study of T cell repertoires in cytomegalovirus infection. TCRdb reprocessed the reads with MiXCR, giving one entry per CDR3 protein. The sample records around 300,000 distinct CDR3 sequences, roughly a quarter being singletons. The sample taken for sequencing was PBMCs. These receptors came from a human donor in good health (CMV status not recorded). Some clones in this sample may be carry-over from other donors' samples.

This clonotype is termed medium-sized (0.01 to 0.1%). In DNA, the CDR3 is TGTGCCAGCAGCTCCCTGACAGGGATAGAGCAGTACTTC. It is translated as CASSSLTGIEQYF. The chain combines TRBV7-2 with TRBJ2-7, with 7 bases matching TRBD1. Germline CDR1 reads SGHTA; CDR2 reads FQGNSA. Trimming removed 4 bases from V and 7 bases from J; junction bases left unmatched: 7. The CDR3 contains 13 residues.

The chain uses TRBV6-6 and TRBJ2-1; TRBD2 matches at 8 bases. The CDR3 extends over 15 amino acids. Trimming at V came to 6 bases and at J to 3 bases, leaving 7 bases not matched to a gene. Germline values: CDR1 MNHNY, CDR2 SVGAGI (reference sequence). Here the CDR3 reads CASRDTSGFYNEQFF. CDR3 nucleotide sequence: TGTGCCAGCAGGGATACTAGCGGATTCTACAATGAGCAGTTCTTC.

This clonotype was recorded at least ten times. The V call is TRBV7-2, the J call TRBJ2-5; no firm D call. Trimming removed 4 bases from V and 9 bases from J, with 12 bases in between. The CDR3 is 12 residues long. In germline, CDR1 is SGHTA, CDR2 FQGNSA. The CDR3 region is CASSSATLAQYF. The CDR3 DNA reads TGTGCCAGCAGCTCAGCTACCCTTGCCCAGTACTTC.

This clonotype was seen a few times. The chain employs TRBV6-4 and TRBJ2-2; 9 positions agree with TRBD2. Unmatched junction bases numbered 4, after V lost 3 bases and J lost 5 bases. CDR3 length equals 15 residues. Per the germline V gene, CDR1 is MRHNA and CDR2 is SNTAGT. The CDR3 DNA sequence: TGTGCCAGCAGTGAAATAGCGGGAGCAACCGGGGAGCTGTTTTTT. Translating gives CASSEIAGATGELFF.

This chain joins TRBV12-3 or TRBV12-4 and TRBJ2-6; D unclear. The ends were cut back, 3 bases at V and 0 bases at J, with 9 bases in the middle. CDR3 length: 16 residues. The CDR3 DNA reads as TGTGCCAGCAGTTTGCCCGGTCTCTCTGGGGCCAACGTCCTGACTTTC. Translating it yields CASSLPGLSGANVLTF.

The CDR3 DNA reads as TGTGCCAGCAGCTTGGGTGGCGGACAGCCCCAGCATTTT. Residues: CASSLGGGQPQHF. The V call is TRBV5-6, the J call TRBJ1-5; no reliable D call. CDR3 length: 13 residues. V lost 0 bases to trimming and J lost 7 bases, with 8 bases between them. CDR1 is SGHDT and CDR2 is YYEEEE in the germline V gene.

The chain couples TRBV20-1 to TRBJ2-5, with 14 positions matching TRBD2. The V gene's germline CDR1 is DFQATT and CDR2 SNEGSKA (reference sequence). The junction had 7 bases not matched to a gene; V was cut back by 6 bases and J by 1 base. The CDR3 has 16 amino acids. As DNA, the CDR3 is TGCAGTGCCGCGGGACTAGCGGGGGCCATCCAAGAGACCCAGTACTTC. Translation gives CSAAGLAGAIQETQYF.

The chain links TRBV2 to TRBJ2-6; D uncertain. The germline V gene has CDR1 SNHLY and CDR2 FYNNEI. Trimming took off 4 bases at V and 0 bases at J, with 7 bases between the two ends. The CDR3 has 15 residues. DNA of the CDR3: TGTGCCAGCAGTGTAGACGGCTCTGGGGCCAACGTCCTGACTTTC. Amino acid sequence: CASSVDGSGANVLTF. The full variable domain, its missing parts supplied by reference TRBV2 and TRBJ2-6, is EPEVTQTPSHQVTQMGQEVILRCVPISNHLYFYWYRQILGQKVEFLVSFYNNEISEKSEIFDDQFSVERPDGSNFTLKIRSTKLEDSAMYFCASSVDGSGANVLTFGAGSRLTVL.

The chain couples TRBV7-9 to TRBJ2-1, with a tentative D call TRBD2 (7 bases). Germline CDR1 is SEHNR and CDR2 is FQNEAQ (reference sequence). This CDR3 comprises 16 residues. Trimming removed 4 bases from V and 6 bases from J, with 19 bases in between. The CDR3 nucleotides read TGTGCCAGCAGCTCGATGAGGGGGGGGCCTGGCAATGAGCAGTTCTTC. Residues: CASSSMRGGPGNEQFF.

This clonotype appeared many times. The chain combines TRBV7-2 with TRBJ2-2, with 12 bases aligning to TRBD2. This CDR3 comprises 18 residues. The germline V gene encodes CDR1 SGHTA and CDR2 FQGNSA. V lost 2 bases to trimming and J lost 7 bases; unmatched junction nucleotides: 11. In nucleotides, the CDR3 is TGTGCCAGCAGCTTAAGGACTAGCGGGACGGGAATTGGCGGGGAGCTGTTTTTT. Amino acid sequence: CASSLRTSGTGIGGELFF.

In DNA, the CDR3 is TGTGCCAGCAGCTTAATGCGGGAGTTAGATACGCAGTATTTT. Amino acid sequence: CASSLMRELDTQYF. The genes are TRBV7-2 and TRBJ2-3, with 7 bases fitting TRBD2. CDR3 length equals 14 residues. Per the germline V gene, CDR1 is SGHTA and CDR2 is FQGNSA. V was clipped by 2 bases and J by 5 bases; unmatched bases: 4.

This clonotype appeared a few times. The chain has TRBV30 and TRBJ1-2; D might be TRBD1 (6 bases). Trimming removed 1 base at V and 8 bases at J, with 17 bases between. The germline gives CDR1 GTSNPN, CDR2 SVGIG (reference sequence). The CDR3 extends over 14 amino acids. The CDR3 is CAWSALTGARGYTF. In DNA form, the CDR3 reads TGTGCCTGGAGTGCATTGACAGGCGCCAGGGGCTACACCTTC.

This clonotype was counted a few times. CDR3 residues: CSATPTGRNEKLFF. CDR3 nucleotides: TGCAGTGCAACCCCGACAGGGCGTAATGAAAAACTGTTTTTT. The chain uses TRBV20-1 and TRBJ1-4; 7 bases are a match to TRBD1. The CDR3 runs to 14 residues. Germline loops: CDR1 DFQATT, CDR2 SNEGSKA (reference sequence). Trimming at V came to 6 bases and at J to 4 bases, leaving 8 bases not matched to a gene.

This clonotype was found a few times. The V call is TRBV19, the J call TRBJ2-5; possible D gene TRBD2, 5 bases. The CDR3 extends over 17 amino acids. Germline loops: CDR1 LNHDA, CDR2 SQIVND (reference sequence). Trimming cost V 3 bases and J 2 bases, with 19 bases left between them. CDR3 nucleotide sequence: TGTGCCAGTAGTATGGGTTTGGGCCGGCGGGTTCAAGAGACCCAGTACTTC. Amino acids: CASSMGLGRRVQETQYF.

This clonotype was detected only a few times. The chain has TRBV6-2 or TRBV6-3 and TRBJ2-7; 9 nucleotides agree with TRBD1. This CDR3 comprises 17 residues. From germline, CDR1 is MNHEY and CDR2 SVGEGT. V gave up 6 bases and J gave up 3 bases; unmatched junction bases: 15. The CDR3, as DNA: TGTGCCAGCAGCCCCCGGACAGGGGCAGAAGATGTCTACGAGCAGTACTTC. Protein product: CASSPRTGAEDVYEQYF.

This clonotype was found many times. The V gene is TRBV7-2, the J gene TRBJ2-5; TRBD2 agrees at 12 bases. Germline trimming cut 5 bases from V and 3 bases from J; bases unmatched to any gene: 4. CDR1 and CDR2 (germline): SGHTA, FQGNSA. There are 15 residues in the CDR3. The CDR3 DNA sequence: TGTGCCAGCAGCCCTAGCGGGAGGGCCGAAGAGACCCAGTACTTC. Its translation is CASSPSGRAEETQYF.

The J gene is TRBJ1-1, the V gene TRBV18; D gene unclear. Trimming shortened V by 2 bases and J by 1 base, and 5 bases separated the two germline ends. The CDR3 runs to 13 residues. Per germline, CDR1 KGHSH and CDR2 LQKENI. In nucleotides, the CDR3 is TGTGCCAGCTCACCAAAACAGAACACTGAAGCTTTCTTT. Protein product: CASSPKQNTEAFF.

CDR3 sequence: CASSWGQGMGEQYF. As DNA, the CDR3 is TGTGCCAGCAGCTGGGGACAGGGGATGGGGGAGCAGTACTTC. This rearrangement joins TRBV7-9 to TRBJ2-7, with 10 bases fitting TRBD1. The V gene's germline CDR1 is SEHNR and CDR2 FQNEAQ (reference sequence). V lost 4 bases, J lost 7 bases, and 7 bases stayed unmatched. This CDR3 region has 14 residues.

The CDR3 protein is CSAKPGLAGISTWETQYF. The CDR3 DNA follows: TGCAGTGCTAAACCGGGACTAGCGGGAATATCCACGTGGGAGACCCAGTACTTC. V is TRBV20-1 and J is TRBJ2-5, with 13 bases fitting TRBD2. With 4 bases clipped from V and 5 bases from J, the junction kept 16 bases outside the gene matches. The germline gives CDR1 DFQATT, CDR2 SNEGSKA (reference sequence). The CDR3 runs 18 residues.

Only a few counts were recorded for this clonotype. V usage is TRBV15 and J usage is TRBJ2-7; TRBD1 agrees at 7 bases. This CDR3 comprises 13 residues. CDR1 is LNHNV, CDR2 YYDKDF, per germline (reference sequence). V lost 1 base to trimming and J lost 7 bases; unmatched junction nucleotides: 4. The CDR3 coding sequence is TGTGCCACCAGCAGAGTCACAGGGGAAGAGCAGTACTTC. The encoded protein is CATSRVTGEEQYF. Drawing the rest from reference TRBV15 and TRBJ2-7, the complete variable domain is DAMVIQNPRYQVTQFGKPVTLSCSQTLNHNVMYWYQQKSSQAPKLLFHYYDKDFNNEADTPDNFQSRRPNTSFCFLDIRSPGLGDTAMYLCATSRVTGEEQYFGPGTRLTVT.

In its sample, this clonotype was seen many times. The chain employs TRBV7-2 and TRBJ1-2; no clear D gene. The V gene lost 5 bases and the J gene lost 6 bases, with 10 bases spanning the gap. This CDR3 spans 12 amino acids. Germline values: CDR1 SGHTA, CDR2 FQGNSA. The CDR3: CASSTNWDGYTF. Here the CDR3 DNA reads TGTGCCAGCAGCACTAACTGGGATGGCTACACCTTC.

There are a few counts of this clonotype. This chain uses TRBV4-1 with TRBJ2-7; D gene ambiguous. Germline V gene sequence: CDR1 MGHRA, CDR2 YSYEKL. This CDR3 has 13 residues. Trimming left V 3 bases short and J 3 bases short, with 9 bases between. The CDR3, as DNA: TGCGCCAGCAGCCAGTCAGGTGTCTACGAGCAGTACTTC. This encodes CASSQSGVYEQYF.

The sample holds a few counts of this clonotype. This sequence joins TRBV7-2 and TRBJ1-4; 11 nucleotides match TRBD1. Trimming took 0 bases from V and 8 from J; bases not matched to a gene: 2. The CDR3 totals 15 residues. Germline V gives CDR1 SGHTA, CDR2 FQGNSA. CDR3 sequence reads: CASSLAGTGGEKLFF. The CDR3 nucleotides are TGTGCCAGCAGCTTAGCGGGGACAGGGGGGGAAAAACTGTTTTTT.

The chain's CDR3 is CASSANRVTYGYTF. The CDR3 bases are TGTGCCAGCAGTGCGAACAGGGTGACCTATGGCTACACCTTC. The V call is TRBV28, the J call TRBJ1-2; D is perhaps TRBD1 (6 bases). Trimming took off 5 bases at V and 4 bases at J, with 14 bases between the two ends. Germline CDR1 and CDR2: MDHEN and SYDVKM. CDR3 size: 14 residues.

The rearrangement uses TRBV7-8 and TRBJ1-1; D unresolved. Germline-derived CDR1 and CDR2 are SGHVS and FQNEAQ. The CDR3 loop spans 12 amino acids. The V end lost 1 base, the J end lost 6 bases, and 6 bases lay between the germline ends. CDR3 nucleotides: TGTGCCAGCAGCTTAGGGTTCCCTGAAGCTTTCTTT. Its translation: CASSLGFPEAFF.

This clonotype showed up just a few times. The CDR3 spells CSARDPRRREDTQYF. CDR3 bases: TGCAGTGCTAGAGACCCCCGACGCAGGGAAGATACGCAGTATTTT. The chain links TRBV20-1 to TRBJ2-3; TRBD1 is a possible D gene (5 bases). Germline V lookup: CDR1 DFQATT, CDR2 SNEGSKA (reference sequence). The CDR3 totals 15 residues. Deletions cut 0 bases from V and 5 bases from J, with 15 bases between.

In its sample, this clonotype was seen a few times. J is TRBJ1-6 and V is TRBV4-2, with 10 bases aligning to TRBD1. The germline V gene encodes CDR1 LGHNA and CDR2 YNFKEQ. V lost 0 bases, J lost 10 bases, and 3 bases stayed unmatched. The CDR3 consists of 15 residues. The CDR3 region is CASSQDWTGGSPLHF. Here the CDR3 DNA reads TGTGCCAGCAGCCAAGATTGGACAGGGGGATCACCCCTCCACTTT.